The rows below give T cell receptor beta chains drawn from one sample of a study of T cell repertoires in cytomegalovirus infection. TCRdb analysed the reads with MiXCR anew, one entry per CDR3 protein. Counted here are over 250,000 distinct CDR3 sequences, 25% occurring once; the ten biggest clones make up 11% to 15%. The sequenced sample was PBMCs. The receptors come from a human donor in good health (CMV status not recorded). Some clones in this sample may be carry-over from other donors' samples. Both conserved end residues are part of each CDR3. The D gene is left open where the match is weak. Not every row has a clone size; where given, it reads once, few, many or a size class.

J gene	clone size	D gene	V gene	CDR3 protein	CDR3 DNA
TRBJ1-2	.	.	TRBV20-1	CSARFRVGGYTF	TGCAGTGCTAGATTTAGGGTTGGTGGCTACACCTTC
TRBJ2-1	.	.	TRBV7-2	CASSSPWNEQFF	TGTGCCAGCAGCTCCCCGTGGAATGAGCAGTTCTTC
TRBJ2-1	few	TRBD2	TRBV6-2/TRBV6-3	CASSKEAGGPEREQFF	TGTGCCAGCAGTAAAGAAGCGGGAGGGCCAGAACGTGAGCAGTTCTTC
TRBJ2-2	few	.	TRBV19	CASSRGGQGPSTGELFF	TGTGCCAGTAGTCGTGGGGGGCAGGGGCCCAGCACCGGGGAGCTGTTTTTT
TRBJ2-5	few	.	TRBV6-6	CASSYWEEETQYF	TGTGCCAGCAGTTACTGGGAGGAAGAGACCCAGTACTTC
TRBJ2-2	few	.	TRBV11-2	CASSLLPGGATGELFF	TGTGCCAGCAGCTTATTGCCCGGGGGCGCGACCGGGGAGCTGTTTTTT
TRBJ1-1	.	.	TRBV10-2	CASRGSLANTEAFF	TGCGCCAGCAGGGGGTCCCTGGCGAACACTGAAGCTTTCTTT
TRBJ2-1	.	.	TRBV6-8	CASSYRGARDQQFF	TGTGCCAGCAGTTACAGGGGGGCCCGGGATCAGCAGTTCTTC
TRBJ1-1	.	.	TRBV7-9	CASSRPGENTEAFF	TGTGCCAGCAGCCGCCCGGGAGAAAACACTGAAGCTTTCTTT
TRBJ2-7	.	.	TRBV7-9	CASSQTQHSYEQYF	TGTGCCAGCAGTCAAACGCAACACTCCTACGAGCAGTACTTC
TRBJ1-4	.	.	TRBV7-2	CASSRSNDRPNEKLFF	TGTGCCAGCAGCCGATCAAACGACAGACCTAATGAAAAACTGTTTTTT
TRBJ1-1	many	TRBD1	TRBV11-2	CASSSPRTGNTEAFF	TGTGCCAGCAGCTCGCCAAGGACAGGGAACACTGAAGCTTTCTTT
TRBJ1-5	.	.	TRBV20-1	CSASYGAQHF	TGCAGTGCTAGTTACGGGGCCCAGCATTTT
TRBJ1-1	few	TRBD1	TRBV6-1	CASSIDRVITEAFF	TGTGCCAGCAGTATTGACAGGGTAATCACTGAAGCTTTCTTT
TRBJ2-3	few	TRBD1	TRBV7-9	CASSPRPGQGGDTQYF	TGTGCCAGCAGCCCTAGACCGGGACAGGGAGGAGATACGCAGTATTTT